In its sample, the clone carrying this TCR beta chain was seen a few times. The CDR3 has 18 amino acids. The V gene lost 2 bases and the J gene lost 0 bases, with 14 bases spanning the gap. Germline V gene data show CDR1 as MNHEY and CDR2 as SVGAGI. Unique molecular identifiers (one per individual cDNA molecule) were attached. Via MiXCR, TCRdb re-called the 5' RACE reads, giving one row per CDR3 protein. Of around 83,000 distinct CDR3 sequences in the sample, approximately 12% were seen once. This specimen belongs to a study of early T cells in non-severe SARS-CoV-2 infection. On the study more broadly: RNA in bulk from unsorted whole blood was sequenced, and chains were unpaired.

This sample comprised whole blood, obtained at baseline. The chain has TRBV6-5 and TRBJ2-6; D might be TRBD2 (7 bases). The TCR comes from an adult who was a healthcare worker with PCR-confirmed SARS-CoV-2 infection or an uninfected control (not recorded which). CDR3 loop: CASSYLYRGASGANVLTF. CDR3 DNA: TGTGCCAGCAGTTACCTGTACCGGGGGGCCTCTGGGGCCAACGTCCTGACTTTC.